Described below is a single T cell receptor beta chain sequence and its context. Its matching antigen is unknown. The donors were members of the validation cohort, which comprised 90 to 150 subjects and was separate from the first cohort of 666 subjects. The entry originates in a study of cytomegalovirus exposure and HLA in healthy donors. Study-level findings and limits: Cytomegalovirus-associated status was assigned to 150 or so TCR beta chains. The classifier reportedly diagnosed cytomegalovirus status with high specificity and sensitivity. A few chains linked to CMV were shown in vitro to be specific for CMV antigens.

V lost 4 bases to trimming and J lost 1 base, with 14 bases between them. CDR3 length: 16 residues. CDR1 and CDR2 from the germline V gene are LNHDA and SQIVND (reference sequence). Profiled with immunoSEQ multiplex PCR; TCRdb holds only in-frame clones, not every one. The data show tens of thousands of clones, with roughly 91% seen just once and approximately 2% held by the top ten. The source material was PBMCs. The chain is built from TRBV19 and TRBJ1-3, with D unresolved. This sequence was found in a man younger than 40 in good health and CMV-seronegative. The CDR3 loop reads CASSTPLRVSGNTIYF. In DNA, the CDR3 is TGTGCCAGTAGTACACCCCTCCGGGTATCTGGAAACACCATATATTTT. Based on the CDR3 plus reference TRBV19 and TRBJ1-3, the full variable domain is DGGITQSPKYLFRKEGQNVTLSCEQNLNHDAMYWYRQDPGQGLRLIYYSQIVNDFQKGDIAEGYSVSREKKESFPLTVTSAQKNPTAFYLCASSTPLRVSGNTIYFGEGSWLTVV.